This T cell receptor beta chain is drawn from a study of cytomegalovirus exposure and HLA in healthy donors (dated by TCRdb to the late 2010s). In the study overall: An earlier analysis of several hundred of the donors reported 276 Gb of sequence data and around 110 million unique TCR beta sequences obtained from about 200 million T cells. In a later analysis, previously published TCR beta repertoires from 550 to 700 donors were re-analyzed and high-resolution HLA genotyping was added so that TCR occurrence patterns could be studied. Typing coverage differed by locus: A, B, C, DRB1 and DQB1 were typed in about 620-640 donors, DQA1 in 522, DPA1 in approximately 610, and DPB1 in 472. The study profiled the T cell repertoires of fewer than 850 subjects by immunosequencing and related them to cytomegalovirus serostatus. The study combined high-throughput TCR immunosequencing, statistical association of individual TCRs with disease status, and machine learning to predict cytomegalovirus infection status. Donor age, sex, ethnicity and CMV serostatus were compiled alongside the repertoire data. In addition to the first cohort of 650 to 750 subjects, a separate validation cohort of 120 different subjects was used. Among 398 genotyped donors of the cohort, an average of roughly 240,000 unique TCR beta nucleotide sequences were sequenced per donor, approximately 20% of them non-productive. An earlier analysis of 587 of the donors applied high-throughput TCR beta sequencing to assess whether each TCR beta V gene segment acted as functional or pseudogenic. A later genetic analysis used genome-wide SNP genotypes for 398 of the 666 donors, treating that subset as a discovery cohort. Among the approximately 400 genotyped donors, approximately 82% belonged to the genetic ancestry cluster associated with self-reported Caucasian donors. Four to six DR-DQ haplotypes were handled as single units for association and clustering because linkage in the cohort was strong. The later analysis used no new phenotypic data to find candidate immune exposures, relying instead on TCR beta sequences and their occurrence across donors. An early release that covered fewer than 750 HLA-typed donors contained about 290 gigabases of sequencing data and roughly 84 million unique TCR sequences. Class I and class II HLA loci were covered by the typing at four-digit resolution. All discovery cohort repertoires had been generated using a single sequencing platform. The study aimed to test whether cataloging public T cell receptors could reveal signatures of past pathogen exposure.

The cohort consisted of approximately 690 healthy bone marrow donors. At the time of sampling, all cohort members were nominally healthy, though unrecorded immune exposures were likely present. The donor tested CMV seropositive, placing the donor among the roughly 300 seropositive members of the cohort. Each donor provided a peripheral blood sample, and peripheral blood mononuclear cells were used for TCR beta sequencing. The Qiagen DNeasy Blood Extraction Kit was used to extract genomic DNA from the blood cell samples. The library was produced with the immunoSEQ multiplex PCR assay. For the multiplex PCR, a mixture combining 60 forward primers for TCR Vbeta segments and 13 reverse primers for TCR Jbeta segments was used. A multiplex PCR assay on genomic DNA amplified the CDR3 region of rearranged TCR beta genes. The amplified TCR beta libraries were sequenced on the Illumina HiSeq System as 87-base-pair reads. Turning to the authors' computational methods: A later analysis counted some 80 million unique TCR beta chains across the 666 repertoires, and some 11 million of these chains were shared by at least two donors. Raw reads were error-corrected and collapsed into unique sequences by a nearest-neighbor algorithm in which closely related sequences were merged to remove PCR and sequencing errors. CDR3 sequences were aligned to IMGT reference sequences to assign V, D and J gene segments. For a sequence to be retained, at least a six-nucleotide match to both a V gene segment and a J gene segment was required. A rearrangement was called productive if the CDR3 had no stop codons and remained in frame with V and J, and every other rearrangement was called non-productive. Following IMGT convention, CDR3 was defined as the stretch from the second conserved V-encoded cysteine to the conserved J-encoded phenylalanine. Sequences without an unambiguous match to a single V gene segment were excluded from the earlier analysis of a few hundred of the donors. An earlier analysis of approximately 590 of the donors called V segments functional above 56.7% productive rearrangements and segregating when the between-donor standard deviation exceeded 5%. A statistical classification framework was built for diagnosing cytomegalovirus status from the catalog of TCR beta chain sequences. V and J gene assignment, in a later analysis, came from comparing TCR nucleotide sequences with IMGT/GENE-DB human TR gene sequences. In a later analysis, CDR3 sequences and most-parsimonious VDJ recombination scenarios were assigned using the TCRdist pipeline. In a later analysis, each TCR beta chain was defined by its CDR3 amino acid sequence together with its V-gene family, and reads without a unique V-gene family were excluded. To address suspected cross-contamination and a sequencing artifact, a later analysis removed 450 to 700 highly shared, low-generation-probability nucleotide sequences. In a later analysis, a clonal expansion index for each public chain was calculated from normalized within-repertoire ranks of inferred template counts. A later analysis computed generation probabilities with a VDJ recombination model fitted to out-of-frame rearrangements, and checked the results against IGoR. In a later analysis, TCR-TCR, TCR-HLA and TCR-CMV co-occurrence was scored with hypergeometric tests, and a repertoire-size bias correction was applied to TCR pairs. In a later analysis, false discovery rates were estimated by permuting HLA or CMV assignments 20 times. In a later analysis, co-occurring TCRs were grouped using DBSCAN, with TCRdist sequence similarity added in when clustering inside HLA-allele-positive subsets. For co-occurrence clustering, repertoires with fewer than 30,000 or more than 120,000 public chains were excluded, along with a handful of repertoires with anomalous nucleotide sharing. As stored in TCRdb, this immuneACCESS dataset retains in-frame rearrangements with V and J assigned. A fraction of the clones does not appear; measured against another copy, unresolved V genes explain less than half of the discrepancy, and the remainder lacks a known reason. V and J calls and clone size follow that table, whereas D and trimming were derived from the DNA. The sample includes about 85,000 clones, with over 70% observed a single time. The ten largest clonotypes hold about 23% of the sample.

Points on this clone: Its antigen is still unknown. Per-base qualities were not stored, and no clone one base away is much larger.

The research as a whole found: Three of the identified cytomegalovirus-associated TCR beta chains were confirmed in vitro to be specific for cytomegalovirus antigens. In a later analysis, TCR association rates were found to vary across HLA loci, with the most associated TCRs seen for DRB1 alleles and the fewest for HLA-C alleles. Most CMV-associated TCR beta chains appeared to be HLA-restricted in a later analysis, and the HLA associations seemed to be driven largely by CMV exposure. When HLA alleles, especially DR and DQ, strongly co-occurred, TCR associations were difficult to assign to individual alleles. In a later genetic analysis, a missense DCLRE1C variant was associated with V-gene and J-gene trimming of TCR beta chains, and the association was replicated in an independent cohort. Correlated functional status among segregating V segments might reflect linkage disequilibrium, but an unknown experimental factor could not be ruled out. While some public TCRs were present in many individuals, most TCR sequences turned up only very rarely across donors. Because counts were too low, some 17 rarely observed V segments, including chromosome 9 orphons, were left out of the earlier analysis of 587 of the donors. The presence/absence analyses assumed that sequencing depth was roughly uniform across donors, and that assumption may not be true. The sequencing pipeline was judged likely to have produced a cluster of highly shared sequence variants as a technical artifact. A later analysis found that HLA-associated TCR beta chains were more clonally expanded and had lower generation probabilities than equally common non-associated chains. Because HLA typing was unavailable for some donors at each locus, only the typed subset was used in association tests. A later genetic analysis reported fewer N-insertions in productive TCRs among donors in an Asian-associated ancestry cluster than the approximately 700-donor mean. A further reported finding was that TCR beta sequences accurately predicted the HLA-A and HLA-B alleles for most subjects in the first cohort. The authors suggested that the approach could potentially be generalized to other disease states and immunological phenotypes. Cytomegalovirus status was reported to be diagnosed by the classifier with high specificity and sensitivity in both the original and validation cohorts. In an earlier analysis of around 600 of the donors, most TCR beta V segments were observed in productive rearrangements about 87% or about 30% of the time, broadly matching IMGT annotations. In a later analysis, several top co-occurrence clusters were reported to appear linked to parvovirus B19, influenza, CMV and Epstein-Barr virus. In this cohort, only TCR beta chains were sequenced, and detectable features were limited by the absence of alpha or paired-chain data. In the study, around 160 TCR beta chains were listed as associated with cytomegalovirus. CMV serostatus was the only immune exposure information available for the cohort. At a false discovery rate of 0.05, a later analysis linked roughly 17,000 TCR beta sequences to specific HLA alleles.

The sequence was obtained from a woman aged 50 to 60 in good health and CMV-seropositive. The specimen was PBMCs.

The encoded CDR3 is CARPRGQLRYEQYV. The DNA is as follows: TGCGCCAGACCGCGCGGGCAACTCCGCTACGAGCAGTACGTC. The rearranged chain carries TRBV5-1 and TRBJ2-7; possibly the D gene is TRBD2, per 5 matching bases. V is shortened by 8 bases, J by 3 bases, and the region joining them spans 18 bases. The CDR3 covers 14 residues, taking in both the cysteine and the valine. The entry retains the CDR3 DNA only, 42 bases that are in frame from base 1. The CDR1 and CDR2 encoded by the germline V gene are SGHRS and YFSETQ.